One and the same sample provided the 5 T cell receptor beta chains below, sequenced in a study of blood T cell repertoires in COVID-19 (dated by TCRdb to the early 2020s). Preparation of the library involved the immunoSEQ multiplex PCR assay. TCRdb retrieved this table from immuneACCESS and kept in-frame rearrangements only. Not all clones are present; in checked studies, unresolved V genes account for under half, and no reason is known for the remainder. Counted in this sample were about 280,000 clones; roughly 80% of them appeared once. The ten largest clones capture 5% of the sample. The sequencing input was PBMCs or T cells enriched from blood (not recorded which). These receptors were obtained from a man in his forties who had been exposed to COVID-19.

CDR3 loop: CASPIGGRTDTQYF. In DNA form, the CDR3 reads TGTGCCAGTCCAATAGGAGGACGCACAGATACGCAGTATTTT. The chain couples TRBV2 to TRBJ2-3; TRBD2 is a possible D gene (5 bases). This CDR3 region has 14 residues. With 9 bases removed from V and 1 base from J, the gap between germline ends came to 14 bases. From germline, CDR1 is SNHLY and CDR2 FYNNEI. The complete variable domain, with remaining parts taken from reference TRBV2 and TRBJ2-3, reads EPEVTQTPSHQVTQMGQEVILRCVPISNHLYFYWYRQILGQKVEFLVSFYNNEISEKSEIFDDQFSVERPDGSNFTLKIRSTKLEDSAMYFCASPIGGRTDTQYFGPGTRLTVL.

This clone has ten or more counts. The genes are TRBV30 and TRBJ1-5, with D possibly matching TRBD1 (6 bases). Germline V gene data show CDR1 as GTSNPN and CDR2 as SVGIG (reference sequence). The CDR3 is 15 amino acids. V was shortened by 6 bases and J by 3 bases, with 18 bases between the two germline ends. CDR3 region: CACSNRGALNQPQHF. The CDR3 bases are TGTGCCTGCTCAAATCGGGGGGCCCTCAATCAGCCCCAGCATTTT. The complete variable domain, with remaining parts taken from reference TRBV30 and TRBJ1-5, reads SQTIHQWPATLVQPVGSPLSLECTVEGTSNPNLYWYRQAAGRGLQLLFYSVGIGQISSEVPQNLSASRPQDRQFILSSKKLLLSDSGFYLCACSNRGALNQPQHFGDGTRLSIL.

The CDR3 DNA reads TGTGCCAGCACCCACTCACTAGTTCTGAATGAGCAGTTCTTC. It codes for CASTHSLVLNEQFF. The chain has TRBV9 and TRBJ2-1, with D possibly matching TRBD2 (5 bases). There are 14 residues in the CDR3. Germline CDR1 is SGDLS and CDR2 is YYNGEE. Trimming took off 6 bases at V and 7 bases at J, with 17 bases between the two ends.

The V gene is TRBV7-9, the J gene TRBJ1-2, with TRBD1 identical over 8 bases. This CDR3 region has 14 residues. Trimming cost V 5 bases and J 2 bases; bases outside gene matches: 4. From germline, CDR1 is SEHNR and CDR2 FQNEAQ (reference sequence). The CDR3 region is CASSAGTGNYGYTF. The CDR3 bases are TGTGCCAGCAGCGCCGGGACAGGCAACTATGGCTACACCTTC.

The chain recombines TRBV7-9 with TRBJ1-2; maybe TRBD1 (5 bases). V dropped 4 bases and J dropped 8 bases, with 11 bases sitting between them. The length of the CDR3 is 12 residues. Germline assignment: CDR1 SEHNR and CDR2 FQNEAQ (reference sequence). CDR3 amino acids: CASSWGLGGYTF. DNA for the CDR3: TGTGCCAGCAGCTGGGGACTAGGGGGCTACACCTTC. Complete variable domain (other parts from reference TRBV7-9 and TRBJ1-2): DTGVSQNPRHKITKRGQNVTFRCDPISEHNRLYWYRQTLGQGPEFLTYFQNEAQLEKSRLLSDRFSAERPKGSFSTLEIQRTEQGDSAMYLCASSWGLGGYTFGSGTRLTVV.